This T cell receptor beta chain was retrieved from a study of blood T cell repertoires in COVID-19. The V gene's germline CDR1 is MDHEN and CDR2 SYDVKM. This CDR3 is built from 17 residues. The J segment lost 6 bases and the V segment lost 2 bases, leaving 10 bases of the junction unmatched. Clones were sequenced by immunoSEQ multiplex PCR, and TCRdb holds only the in-frame ones, with some missing. The sample lists about 250,000 clones, around nine tenths occurring once. The V and J genes are TRBV28 and TRBJ2-1; the match to TRBD2 covers 10 bases. Material: peripheral blood. The TCR was taken from a woman aged 40-49 years who had recovered from COVID-19. CDR3 sequence (DNA): TGTGCCAGCAGTTTAGTTCACTCAGCGGGGGGGAGCAATGAGCAGTTCTTC. It specifies CASSLVHSAGGSNEQFF. The full variable domain, its missing parts supplied by reference TRBV28 and TRBJ2-1, is DVKVTQSSRYLVKRTGEKVFLECVQDMDHENMFWYRQDPGLGLRLIYFSYDVKMKEKGDIPEGYSVSREKKERFSLILESASTNQTSMYLCASSLVHSAGGSNEQFFGPGTRLTVL.